A selection of T cell receptor beta chains follows, all from one sample in a study of T-cell reconstitution after alpha-beta-depleted transplantation in children. TCRdb analysed the PCR reads with MiXCR anew, one entry per CDR3 protein. This table holds a few hundred thousand distinct CDR3 sequences, approximately 10% found once. The sequencing here drew on PBMCs, taken before TCRalphabeta/CD19-depleted stem cell transplant. The receptors come from a child in the first two years of life with acute myeloid leukemia, due to receive a stem cell transplant. CDR3s include the opening cysteine and the closing phenylalanine or tryptophan. A D gene is named only where the DNA matches it firmly. Some rows mark clone size as missing; the rest say once, few, many or name a class of expanded clone.

d_call j_call v_call cdr3_length clone_size cdr3_aa cdr3_nt
TRBD1 TRBJ1-2 TRBV2 13 . CASTLTGTYGYTF TGTGCCAGCACCCTGACAGGGACCTATGGCTACACCTTC
. TRBJ2-7 TRBV12-3/TRBV12-4 14 many CASSLAQLAYEQYF TGTGCCAGCAGTTTGGCACAGCTAGCCTACGAGCAGTACTTC
. TRBJ1-1 TRBV5-8 12 many CASSFVRAEAFF TGTGCCAGCAGCTTTGTCCGGGCAGAAGCTTTCTTT
TRBD2 TRBJ2-1 TRBV28 17 many CASSPPGLAGPLNEQFF TGTGCCAGCAGTCCCCCGGGACTAGCGGGCCCTTTGAATGAGCAGTTCTTC
TRBD2 TRBJ2-1 TRBV12-3/TRBV12-4 16 . CTSRYLLTSGYNEQFF TGTACCAGTAGATACCTATTGACTAGCGGGTACAATGAGCAGTTCTTC
. TRBJ2-1 TRBV6-6 14 many CASSTRGSYNEQFF TGTGCCAGCAGTACCCGGGGCTCCTACAATGAGCAGTTCTTC
. TRBJ2-3 TRBV21-1 17 many CASSKLSTPIPADTQYF TGTGCCAGCAGCAAGTTAAGCACCCCGATCCCGGCAGATACGCAGTATTTT
. TRBJ1-1 TRBV6-5 15 many CASSPPPAINTEAFF TGTGCCAGCAGCCCTCCACCGGCGATCAACACTGAAGCTTTCTTT
. TRBJ2-3 TRBV5-1 14 . CASSLSRATDTQYF TGCGCCAGCAGCTTGAGCCGGGCCACAGATACGCAGTATTTT
. TRBJ1-2 TRBV29-1 12 many CSVVRQNYGYTF TGCAGCGTTGTTCGCCAGAACTATGGCTACACCTTC
. TRBJ2-7 TRBV4-2 12 many CASKRAIDEQYF TGTGCCAGCAAGAGGGCCATTGACGAGCAGTACTTC
. TRBJ1-2 TRBV18 12 many CASSPANYGYTF TGTGCCAGCTCACCAGCTAACTATGGCTACACCTTC
. TRBJ2-3 TRBV5-4 15 . CASISGPKGTDTQYF TGTGCCAGCATCAGTGGGCCTAAGGGCACAGATACGCAGTATTTT
. TRBJ1-2 TRBV7-9 14 few CASSLSFEVNGYTF TGTGCCAGCAGCTTAAGTTTCGAGGTGAATGGCTACACCTTC
TRBD2 TRBJ2-7 TRBV27 15 many CASRTRLAGSYEQYF TGTGCCAGCCGCACCCGACTAGCGGGGTCCTACGAGCAGTACTTC
. TRBJ2-3 TRBV5-1 16 many CASSLEDGFSTDTQYF TGCGCCAGCAGCCTTGAAGATGGATTTAGCACAGATACGCAGTATTTT
. TRBJ2-2 TRBV7-9 17 many CASSLRSRTYYTGELFF TGTGCCAGCAGCTTACGTTCCCGGACCTACTACACCGGGGAGCTGTTTTTT
TRBD2 TRBJ2-1 TRBV20-1 12 many CSARSAGDEQFF TGCAGTGCTAGATCCGCGGGGGATGAGCAGTTCTTC
TRBD1 TRBJ2-7 TRBV7-2 18 many CASSPRGPDLFNYYEQYF TGTGCCAGCAGCCCCAGGGGGCCCGACCTTTTCAATTACTACGAGCAGTACTTC
. TRBJ2-2 TRBV6-5 14 few CASSYGSESGELFF TGTGCCAGCAGTTACGGGTCTGAATCTGGGGAGCTGTTTTTT
. TRBJ2-3 TRBV11-2 16 medium-sized CASSYPGRASIDTQYF TGTGCCAGCAGCTATCCGGGACGGGCGAGTATAGATACGCAGTATTTT
TRBD1 TRBJ2-7 TRBV5-6 14 many CASSFLGQSYEQYF TGTGCCAGCAGCTTTTTGGGACAGTCCTACGAGCAGTACTTC
. TRBJ1-4 TRBV20-1 14 many CSARDVQGVEKLFF TGCAGTGCTAGAGATGTACAGGGTGTTGAAAAACTGTTTTTT
. TRBJ1-1 TRBV19 15 many CASSIEIAGNTEAFF TGTGCCAGTAGTATAGAGATCGCCGGGAACACTGAAGCTTTCTTT
TRBD1 TRBJ1-2 TRBV5-1 14 many CASSQMTGGYGYTF TGCGCCAGCAGCCAGATGACAGGGGGATATGGCTACACCTTC
. TRBJ2-5 TRBV5-5 14 many CASSFAAGFETQYF TGTGCCAGCAGCTTCGCGGCAGGCTTCGAGACCCAGTACTTC
. TRBJ2-1 TRBV28 15 many CASSLGGLRYNEQFF TGTGCCAGCAGTTTGGGTGGACTACGTTACAATGAGCAGTTCTTC
TRBD2 TRBJ2-2 TRBV28 17 many CASSLKMAGRDTGELFF TGTGCCAGCAGTTTAAAGATGGCAGGGAGGGACACCGGGGAGCTGTTTTTT
. TRBJ2-3 TRBV4-1 16 many CASSQDEAGSTDTQYF TGCGCCAGCAGCCAAGATGAGGCGGGTAGCACAGATACGCAGTATTTT
. TRBJ2-4 TRBV5-6 14 many CASSLSGTKNIQYF TGTGCCAGCAGCCTCAGTGGGACCAAAAACATTCAGTACTTC
. TRBJ2-1 TRBV5-6 18 many CASSWGVVVYRSYNEQFF TGTGCCAGCAGCTGGGGAGTAGTTGTGTACCGCTCCTACAATGAGCAGTTCTTC
TRBD2 TRBJ2-5 TRBV5-4 13 many CASSETSRETQYF TGTGCCAGCAGCGAGACTAGCAGGGAGACCCAGTACTTC
TRBD1 TRBJ1-1 TRBV5-1 15 many CASSGDRGRGTEAFF TGCGCCAGCAGCGGAGACAGGGGGCGAGGCACTGAAGCTTTCTTT
. TRBJ1-1 TRBV28 12 many CATIMGYTEAFF TGTGCCACCATCATGGGGTACACTGAAGCTTTCTTT